This is a list of T cell receptor beta chains from one sample in a study of blood T cell repertoires in COVID-19. Assay used: immunoSEQ multiplex PCR; TCRdb lists only in-frame clones, some missing. The sample lists about 69,000 clones, roughly nine tenths occurring once. Sequenced input: peripheral blood. These TCRs come from a woman between 45 and 65 years old with active COVID-19. CDR3s include the opening cysteine and the closing phenylalanine or tryptophan. A D gene is named only where the DNA matches it firmly. Not all rows give a size; the values are once, few, many and, for expanded clones, a class.

>TRBV30|TRBD1|TRBJ1-3|NA
CAWSDLDRAGNTIYF
TGTGCCTGGAGTGACCTGGACAGGGCTGGAAACACCATATATTTT
>TRBV5-1|TRBD2|TRBJ2-5|NA
CASSFGTSGRETQYF
TGCGCCAGCAGCTTCGGGACTAGCGGGAGGGAGACCCAGTACTTC
>TRBV5-1|NA|TRBJ1-4|once
CASRGGKGEKLFF
TGCGCCAGCCGTGGGGGCAAGGGTGAAAAACTGTTTTTT
>TRBV5-8|TRBD2|TRBJ2-1|NA
CASSSRGLAGNEQFF
TGTGCCAGCAGCTCCCGAGGACTAGCGGGGAATGAGCAGTTCTTC
>TRBV12-3/TRBV12-4|TRBD2|TRBJ2-7|NA
CASRPSGGYEQYF
TGTGCCAGCAGGCCAAGCGGGGGATACGAGCAGTACTTC
>TRBV7-9|NA|TRBJ1-6|NA
CASSFPGSPLHF
TGTGCCAGCAGCTTTCCCGGTTCACCCCTCCACTTT
>TRBV4-1|NA|TRBJ2-7|NA
CASSQVGRVYEQYF
TGCGCCAGCAGCCAAGTCGGCAGGGTTTACGAGCAGTACTTC
>TRBV4-1|NA|TRBJ2-7|few
CASSQDVGLYEQYF
TGCGCCAGCAGCCAAGATGTGGGCCTCTACGAGCAGTACTTC
>TRBV21-1|NA|TRBJ2-2|few
CASSIRGGILGELFF
TGTGCCAGCAGCATCCGGGGAGGAATCTTGGGGGAGCTGTTTTTT
>TRBV28|TRBD1|TRBJ2-7|NA
CASSGRTGYNEQYF
TGTGCCAGCAGTGGGCGGACAGGGTACAACGAGCAGTACTTC
>TRBV5-6|TRBD2|TRBJ2-7|NA
CASSFLAGELPEQYF
TGTGCCAGCAGCTTCCTAGCGGGAGAACTCCCCGAGCAGTACTTC
>TRBV9|TRBD2|TRBJ2-2|NA
CASRLTSGATGELFF
TGTGCCAGCCGCCTGACTAGCGGGGCCACCGGGGAGCTGTTTTTT
>TRBV5-1|NA|TRBJ1-5|NA
CASSLYPQASQPQHF
TGCGCCAGCAGCTTGTATCCACAGGCGAGTCAGCCCCAGCATTTT
>TRBV19|TRBD1|TRBJ1-4|NA
CASSIRDRGFSSLRPNEKLFF
TGTGCCAGTAGTATCCGGGACAGGGGCTTCAGTTCCCTACGTCCTAATGAAAAACTGTTTTTT
>TRBV19|TRBD2|TRBJ2-5|NA
CASSRTSGQETQYF
TGTGCCAGTAGTAGGACTAGCGGCCAAGAGACCCAGTACTTC
>TRBV3-1/TRBV3-2|TRBD2|TRBJ2-3|NA
CASRRGLAGPPSTDTQYF
TGTGCCAGCAGACGAGGACTAGCGGGACCCCCTAGCACAGATACGCAGTATTTT